This note documents a single T cell receptor (beta chain) sequence. Which antigen it targets is not known. The record has no base qualities; no much larger clone is one base away. Library preparation used PCR. The instrument given in TCRdb is Illumina HiSeq 2000. Using fastp trimming at Q25 and MiXCR clonotype assembly, TCRdb reanalyzed the public sequencing data and kept in-frame beta chains. CDR3 protein sequences are deduplicated, and each keeps its most common genes and DNA. A total of about 76,000 distinct CDR3 sequences appear in this sample, 45% to 55% of them only once. In total, the top ten clones hold roughly an eighth of the sample. Compared with germline, V lacks 6 bases and J lacks 0 bases; bases without a gene match: 5. Including the terminal cysteine and phenylalanine, the CDR3 comprises 16 residues. CDR3 DNA only is kept here, 48 bases in frame from base 1. These data originate in a study of CDR3 diversity in severe acne (dated by TCRdb to between 2018 and 2020).

This TCR was sampled from a male donor in good health, without acne. Sample: blood. This sequence uses TRBV12-3 or TRBV12-4 and TRBJ2-1; 10 central bases correspond to TRBD2. The DNA reads TGTGCCAGCAGCGATAGCGGGAGGTCCTCCTACAATGAGCAGTTCTTC. Its product reads: CASSDSGRSSYNEQFF.